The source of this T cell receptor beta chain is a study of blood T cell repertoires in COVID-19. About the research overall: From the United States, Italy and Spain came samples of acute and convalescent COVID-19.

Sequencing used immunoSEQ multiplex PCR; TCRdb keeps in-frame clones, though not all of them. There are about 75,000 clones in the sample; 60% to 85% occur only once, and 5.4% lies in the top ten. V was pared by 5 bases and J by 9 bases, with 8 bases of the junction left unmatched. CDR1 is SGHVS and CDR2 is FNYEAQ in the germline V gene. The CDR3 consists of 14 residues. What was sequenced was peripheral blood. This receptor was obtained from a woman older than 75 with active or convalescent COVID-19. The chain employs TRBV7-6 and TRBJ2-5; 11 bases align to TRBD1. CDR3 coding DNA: TGTGCCAGCAGCCCTGGGACAGGGGGTAAGGCCCAGTACTTC. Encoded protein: CASSPGTGGKAQYF.